The 30 T cell receptor beta chains below come from one sample, sequenced in a study of blood T cell repertoires in COVID-19. The data were produced by immunoSEQ multiplex PCR, yet TCRdb's version contains in-frame clones alone and is incomplete. Here the sample spans tens of thousands of clones, over 65% being singletons. The specimen was peripheral blood. The source of these receptors is a human donor in a cohort sampled during active COVID-19.

The CDR3 sequence is CASTPALAGSYNEQFF. CDR3 nucleotides: TGTGCCAGCACCCCAGCCCTAGCGGGCTCCTACAATGAGCAGTTCTTC. The chain employs TRBV2 and TRBJ2-1; 8 bases fit TRBD2. The germline V gene has CDR1 SNHLY and CDR2 FYNNEI. V trimming: 7 bases; J trimming: 0 bases; junction bases outside the gene matches: 8. CDR3 length equals 16 residues. Drawing the rest from reference TRBV2 and TRBJ2-1, the complete variable domain is EPEVTQTPSHQVTQMGQEVILRCVPISNHLYFYWYRQILGQKVEFLVSFYNNEISEKSEIFDDQFSVERPDGSNFTLKIRSTKLEDSAMYFCASTPALAGSYNEQFFGPGTRLTVL.

V gene TRBV5-4 combines with J gene TRBJ1-4; 9 bases line up with TRBD1. CDR3 length equals 15 residues. Germline V gene lookup returns CDR1 SGHNT and CDR2 YYREEE (reference sequence). With V trimmed by 3 bases and J by 7 bases, 7 bases remained unmatched. DNA of the CDR3: TGTGCCAGCAGCTCACAGACAGGGGGGAGTGAAAAACTGTTTTTT. It yields the protein CASSSQTGGSEKLFF.

This chain connects TRBV4-1 to TRBJ2-7; TRBD2 matches at 9 bases. The germline V gene encodes CDR1 MGHRA and CDR2 YSYEKL. V dropped 1 base and J dropped 5; count of bases not matched to a gene: 9. This CDR3 is built from 16 residues. For the CDR3, the DNA is TGCGCCAGCAGCCAAGTTCTTAGCGGGGGTGGCCACGAGCAGTACTTC. Translated: CASSQVLSGGGHEQYF.

This chain uses TRBV19 with TRBJ2-1; 11 positions match TRBD2. With V trimmed by 4 bases and J by 0 bases, 5 bases remained unmatched. Germline V gene data show CDR1 as LNHDA and CDR2 as SQIVND (reference sequence). This CDR3 contains 17 residues. CDR3 nucleotide sequence: TGTGCCAGTAGTAGTGGGACTAGCGGCAGCTCCTACAATGAGCAGTTCTTC. Translation gives CASSSGTSGSSYNEQFF.

V usage is TRBV6-2 or TRBV6-3 and J usage is TRBJ2-5; TRBD2 agrees at 11 bases. The CDR3 has 17 residues. Trimming took 6 bases from V and 5 from J; bases not matched to a gene: 14. Germline CDR1 and CDR2: MNHEY and SVGEGT. The CDR3 DNA reads as TGTGCCAGCAGCCGCCCCGCCCTAGCGGGAGGTCGGGAGACCCAGTACTTC. Its protein is CASSRPALAGGRETQYF.

V gene TRBV4-2 combines with J gene TRBJ2-1; 8 bases map to TRBD2. The CDR3 loop spans 16 amino acids. Trimming cost V 4 bases and J 4 bases; bases outside gene matches: 9. Germline-derived CDR1 and CDR2 are LGHNA and YNFKEQ. The CDR3 region is CASSLSSSGSYNEQFF. The CDR3 DNA follows: TGTGCCAGCAGCCTTTCGTCTAGCGGGTCTTACAATGAGCAGTTCTTC.

The genes are TRBV19 and TRBJ1-1, with 9 positions matching TRBD1. Per germline, CDR1 LNHDA and CDR2 SQIVND (reference sequence). Trimming at V came to 2 bases and at J to 8 bases, leaving 3 bases not matched to a gene. This CDR3 comprises 13 residues. DNA for the CDR3: TGTGCCAGTAGTATAAAGGGGACAGGGGAAGCTTTCTTT. This encodes CASSIKGTGEAFF. Based on the CDR3 plus reference TRBV19 and TRBJ1-1, the full variable domain is DGGITQSPKYLFRKEGQNVTLSCEQNLNHDAMYWYRQDPGQGLRLIYYSQIVNDFQKGDIAEGYSVSREKKESFPLTVTSAQKNPTAFYLCASSIKGTGEAFFGQGTRLTVV.

The chain carries TRBV5-4 and TRBJ2-1, with D hard to call. CDR3 length equals 14 residues. V gave up 0 bases and J gave up 9 bases, with 13 bases separating them. Per the germline V gene, CDR1 is SGHNT and CDR2 is YYREEE (reference sequence). Here the CDR3 reads CASSLAGQVSEQFF. In DNA, the CDR3 is TGTGCCAGCAGCTTGGCTGGGCAGGTCAGTGAGCAGTTCTTC.

V gene TRBV12-3 or TRBV12-4 combines with J gene TRBJ1-6; unclear D gene. The germline V and J ends were trimmed by 3 bases and 8 bases, with 8 bases remaining between them. This CDR3 contains 13 residues. CDR3 loop: CASSFAGYSPLHF. The CDR3 DNA follows: TGTGCCAGCAGTTTCGCGGGTTATTCACCCCTCCACTTT.

The chain has TRBV3-1 (or the pseudogene TRBV3-2) and TRBJ2-7; D possibly corresponds to TRBD1 (6 bases). Germline CDR1 is LGHDT and CDR2 is YNNKEL (reference sequence). The CDR3 spans 15 residues. V was shortened by 1 base and J by 0 bases, with 10 bases between the two germline ends. The CDR3 nucleotides are TGTGCCAGCAGCCAAGCGGGACAAAGCTCCTACGAGCAGTACTTC. Protein product: CASSQAGQSSYEQYF.

V and J are TRBV28 and TRBJ1-6, with D possibly being TRBD1 (5 bases). The CDR3 is made up of 15 amino acids. V gave up 7 bases and J gave up 7 bases, with 17 bases separating them. Germline values: CDR1 MDHEN, CDR2 SYDVKM. For the CDR3, the DNA is TGTGCCAGCAACTTCCGGGGGGGTGGGAATTCACCCCTCCACTTT. Residues: CASNFRGGGNSPLHF. The variable domain in full, completed from reference TRBV28 and TRBJ1-6, reads DVKVTQSSRYLVKRTGEKVFLECVQDMDHENMFWYRQDPGLGLRLIYFSYDVKMKEKGDIPEGYSVSREKKERFSLILESASTNQTSMYLCASNFRGGGNSPLHFGNGTRLTVT.

The chain employs TRBV6-4 and TRBJ1-6; D is uncertain. The CDR3 consists of 13 residues. V dropped 3 bases and J dropped 6 bases, with 6 bases sitting between them. Germline lookup yields CDR1 MRHNA and CDR2 SNTAGT. The CDR3 loop is CASSEWANSPLHF. The CDR3 DNA sequence: TGTGCCAGCAGTGAATGGGCTAATTCACCCCTCCACTTT.

This clone has more than one count but fewer than ten. This chain joins TRBV7-9 and TRBJ2-2; 10 bases line up with TRBD2. Germline trimming cut 4 bases from V and 6 bases from J; bases unmatched to any gene: 17. The CDR3 extends over 19 amino acids. The germline V gene encodes CDR1 SEHNR and CDR2 FQNEAQ (reference sequence). The CDR3: CASSWTSGTRRRTAGELFF. The CDR3 nucleotides read TGTGCCAGCAGCTGGACTAGCGGAACCCGCAGACGAACAGCCGGGGAGCTGTTTTTT.

The sample holds one count of this clone. The chain links TRBV19 to TRBJ2-1; 7 nucleotides match TRBD2. CDR1 LNHDA and CDR2 SQIVND come from the germline V gene (reference sequence). V shed 0 bases, J shed 2 bases, and the junction held 4 bases outside the gene matches. CDR3 length: 16 amino acids. The CDR3: CASSIEASGPYNEQFF. CDR3 coding DNA: TGTGCCAGTAGTATAGAGGCTAGCGGTCCCTACAATGAGCAGTTCTTC.

The chain recombines TRBV25-1 with TRBJ2-7; tentatively, D is TRBD2 (5 bases). There are 13 residues in the CDR3. CDR1 and CDR2 (germline): MGHDK, SYGVNS. Trimming took off 3 bases at V and 2 bases at J, with 8 bases between the two ends. DNA for the CDR3: TGTGCCAGCAGTGAGCCGGGGACCTACGAGCAGTACTTC. As protein: CASSEPGTYEQYF.

The V and J genes are TRBV14 and TRBJ2-7; TRBD1 agrees at 9 bases. V shed 4 bases, J shed 3 bases, and the junction held 7 bases outside the gene matches. CDR3 length: 15 amino acids. CDR1 SGHDN and CDR2 FVKESK come from the germline V gene. CDR3 loop: CASSPGTGFSYEQYF. The CDR3 nucleotides are TGTGCCAGCAGCCCCGGGACAGGGTTTAGCTACGAGCAGTACTTC.

This chain joins TRBV2 and TRBJ2-3, with a tentative D call TRBD2 (5 bases). CDR3 length: 15 amino acids. In germline, CDR1 is SNHLY, CDR2 FYNNEI. Trimming took off 5 bases at V and 0 bases at J, with 12 bases between the two ends. The CDR3: CASSRSGSSTDTQYF. CDR3 coding DNA: TGTGCCAGCAGTCGAAGCGGAAGTAGCACAGATACGCAGTATTTT.

The rearrangement links TRBV7-8 to TRBJ2-1, with D possibly being TRBD1 (5 bases). CDR3 length: 19 amino acids. Trimming took 1 base from V and 6 from J, leaving 25 bases between them. Per the germline V gene, CDR1 is SGHVS and CDR2 is FQNEAQ. DNA for the CDR3: TGTGCCAGCAGCTTAGAACGGTATTTGGCAGGGATTGTCCCCAATGAGCAGTTCTTC. This codes for CASSLERYLAGIVPNEQFF.

The V call is TRBV7-8, the J call TRBJ2-7, with 13 bases that match TRBD2. V gave up 5 bases and J gave up 3 bases; unmatched junction bases: 4. The CDR3 spans 15 residues. CDR1 is SGHVS and CDR2 is FQNEAQ in the germline V gene. The CDR3 sequence: CASSLWTSGSYEQYF. CDR3 DNA: TGTGCCAGCAGCCTGTGGACTAGCGGGAGCTACGAGCAGTACTTC.

This clone appeared once. The chain uses TRBV11-2 and TRBJ2-1, with D unresolved. Trimming pared 5 bases from V and 8 bases from J, leaving 16 bases between. CDR1 is SGHAT, CDR2 FQNNGV, per germline. The CDR3 runs 14 residues. The CDR3 region is CASSPPPLADEQFF. For the CDR3, the DNA is TGTGCCAGCAGCCCCCCGCCGTTAGCTGATGAGCAGTTCTTC.

The table lists this clone with a count of one. The genes are TRBV7-2 and TRBJ1-4; tentative D call: TRBD1 (5 bases). The CDR3 has 14 amino acids. Trimming removed 5 bases at V and 7 bases at J, with 14 bases between. Looked up from germline, CDR1 is SGHTA and CDR2 is FQGNSA. CDR3 protein: CASSPPGDREKLFF. DNA of the CDR3: TGTGCCAGCAGCCCACCGGGGGACCGTGAAAAACTGTTTTTT.

V usage is TRBV29-1 and J usage is TRBJ2-5; D unclear. CDR1 and CDR2 (germline): SQVTM, ANQGSEA. Trimming left V 3 bases short and J 1 base short, with 6 bases between. CDR3 length: 12 residues. CDR3 coding DNA: TGCAGCGTTGACGGCGGCCAAGAGACCCAGTACTTC. Translating it yields CSVDGGQETQYF.

The chain uses TRBV7-2 and TRBJ2-4; D not certain. The CDR3 covers 15 residues. With 2 bases removed from V and 3 bases from J, the gap between germline ends came to 11 bases. Germline-derived CDR1 and CDR2 are SGHTA and FQGNSA. The CDR3 bases are TGTGCCAGCAGCTTACCATCACTTGGCAAAAACATTCAGTACTTC. This translates into CASSLPSLGKNIQYF.

The chain combines TRBV3-1 (or the pseudogene TRBV3-2) with TRBJ2-1; possibly TRBD2 for D (6 bases). Germline CDR1 and CDR2: LGHDT and YNNKEL (reference sequence). The length of the CDR3 is 16 residues. V was trimmed by 4 bases and J by 0 bases, leaving 13 bases between them. CDR3 bases: TGTGCCAGCAGCCCGCAGGGACTTATCTCCTACAATGAGCAGTTCTTC. Translating it yields CASSPQGLISYNEQFF.

The chain couples TRBV4-3 to TRBJ1-4; possibly TRBD1 for D (5 bases). V was clipped by 1 base and J by 7 bases, with 10 bases between them. The CDR3 is made up of 14 amino acids. Germline CDR1 is LGHNA and CDR2 is YSLEER. CDR3 protein: CASSQGQGGEKLFF. CDR3 coding DNA: TGCGCCAGCAGCCAAGGGCAGGGCGGTGAAAAACTGTTTTTT.

J is TRBJ2-5 and V is TRBV30; 14 nucleotides align to TRBD2. CDR3 size: 15 residues. The germline gives CDR1 GTSNPN, CDR2 SVGIG (reference sequence). V lost 5 bases to trimming and J lost 1 base; unmatched junction nucleotides: 3. The CDR3 protein is CAWAGTSGGQETQYF. CDR3 in DNA: TGTGCCTGGGCCGGGACTAGCGGGGGCCAAGAGACCCAGTACTTC.

This clone was detected once. The chain joins TRBV7-9 to TRBJ2-1; possible D gene TRBD2, 6 bases. CDR3 length equals 12 residues. The V end was cut by 5 bases, the J end by 8 bases, with 10 bases between. Germline V CDR1 and CDR2: SEHNR, FQNEAQ (reference sequence). The CDR3 reads CASSRWEDEQFF. The CDR3 coding sequence is TGTGCCAGCAGCAGGTGGGAGGATGAGCAGTTCTTC.

V is TRBV19 and J is TRBJ2-3; D possibly corresponds to TRBD1 (6 bases). The CDR3 extends over 16 amino acids. V lost 4 bases and J 0 bases, leaving 14 bases between the germline ends. In germline, CDR1 is LNHDA, CDR2 SQIVND (reference sequence). This chain's CDR3 is CASSTPGVVSTDTQYF. In nucleotides, the CDR3 is TGTGCCAGTAGTACCCCAGGGGTGGTAAGCACAGATACGCAGTATTTT.

V usage is TRBV14 and J usage is TRBJ2-5; D might be TRBD2 (6 bases). The CDR3 loop spans 18 amino acids. The V gene's germline CDR1 is SGHDN and CDR2 FVKESK. The V and J ends lost 0 bases and 1 base respectively, with 18 bases between them. The CDR3 bases are TGTGCCAGCAGCCAAGATGGCGGGGCGCCTAGAGGCCAAGAGACCCAGTACTTC. It yields the protein CASSQDGGAPRGQETQYF.

This clone was detected once. This sequence joins TRBV5-4 and TRBJ2-1, with 12 bases that match TRBD2. Per germline, CDR1 SGHNT and CDR2 YYREEE (reference sequence). The V gene end was trimmed by 4 bases and the J gene end by 6 bases; junction bases not matched to a gene: 14. The CDR3 totals 18 residues. The DNA for the CDR3 is TGTGCCAGCAGCCGGGGCCTAGCGGGAGGGACTTCGGGCAATGAGCAGTTCTTC. It codes for CASSRGLAGGTSGNEQFF.